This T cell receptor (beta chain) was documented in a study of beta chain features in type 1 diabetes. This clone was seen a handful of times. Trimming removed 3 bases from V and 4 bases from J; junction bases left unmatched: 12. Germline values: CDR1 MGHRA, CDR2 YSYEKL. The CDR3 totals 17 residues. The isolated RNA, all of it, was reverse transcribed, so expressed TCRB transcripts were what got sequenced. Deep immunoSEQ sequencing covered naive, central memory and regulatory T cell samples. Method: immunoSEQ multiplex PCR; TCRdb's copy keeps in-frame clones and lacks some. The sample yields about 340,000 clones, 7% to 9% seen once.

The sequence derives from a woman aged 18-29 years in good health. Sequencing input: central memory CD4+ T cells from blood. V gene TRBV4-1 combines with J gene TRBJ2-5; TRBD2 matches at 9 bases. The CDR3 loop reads CASSHRASGTRGETQYF. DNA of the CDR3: TGCGCCAGCAGCCATAGGGCTAGCGGGACCAGGGGAGAGACCCAGTACTTC.